The 10 T cell receptor beta chains given below trace back to one sample, sequenced in a study of T-cell reconstitution after alpha-beta-depleted transplantation in children. Preparation of the TCRbeta library was carried out with unique molecular identifiers. TCRdb ran MiXCR on the PCR reads and lists one entry per CDR3 protein. The sample lists about 610,000 distinct CDR3 sequences, over 9.5% occurring once. Specimen: PBMCs from the stem cell graft donor, collected from the stem cell graft. The source of these receptors is a human donor who donated a stem cell graft to a child with acute myeloid leukemia.

Points on this clonotype: Mismatch with germline at one junction end may stem from a read error. J is TRBJ2-5 and V is TRBV2; 9 bases line up with TRBD2. The CDR3 sequence is 15 residues long. Per germline, CDR1 SNHLY and CDR2 FYNNEI. CDR3 loop: CASSVYAGGLETQCF. CDR3 coding DNA: TGTGCCAGCAGTGTCTATGCGGGAGGGTTGGAGACCCAGTGCTTC.

The rearrangement uses TRBV2 and TRBJ1-5; possible D gene TRBD1, 5 bases. The CDR3 is made up of 15 amino acids. Trimming removed 3 bases at V and 6 bases at J, with 15 bases between. Germline CDR1 is SNHLY and CDR2 is FYNNEI. CDR3 sequence (DNA): TGTGCCAGCAGTGATTTTTGGGGCTCCGCTCAGCCCCAGCATTTT. Translating gives CASSDFWGSAQPQHF.

This rearrangement joins TRBV30 to TRBJ2-1; tentative D call: TRBD2 (5 bases). Between the trimmed V and J ends, which lost 2 bases and 7 bases, there was a span of 12 bases. Germline V lookup: CDR1 GTSNPN, CDR2 SVGIG (reference sequence). The CDR3 is 13 amino acids. The CDR3 nucleotides are TGTGCCTGGAGTAATAGCGCTGTTAATGAGCAGTTCTTC. It encodes CAWSNSAVNEQFF.

This clonotype was recorded many times. V and J are TRBV20-1 and TRBJ2-1, with 11 bases fitting TRBD2. Per the germline V gene, CDR1 is DFQATT and CDR2 is SNEGSKA (reference sequence). The CDR3 length is 18 residues. The ends lost 4 bases at V and 0 bases at J; junction bases unmatched: 11. The CDR3 DNA is TGCAGTGCTATCCTTAGCGGGAGGGCCTGGGGCTCCTACAATGAGCAGTTCTTC. Its translation: CSAILSGRAWGSYNEQFF.

This clonotype was picked up a small number of times. The chain recombines TRBV7-2 with TRBJ2-2; no firm D call. Germline V gene lookup returns CDR1 SGHTA and CDR2 FQGNSA. This CDR3 has 15 amino acids. The V and J ends lost 3 bases and 7 bases respectively, with 15 bases between them. This chain's CDR3 is CASSFGRAIHGELFF. The DNA of the CDR3 is TGTGCCAGCAGCTTCGGCCGGGCTATACACGGGGAGCTGTTTTTT.

This clonotype appeared a few times. The V and J genes are TRBV3-1 and TRBJ2-1, with TRBD2 matching 8 bases. Germline V gives CDR1 LGHDT, CDR2 YNNKEL (reference sequence). J gave up 7 bases and V 1 base, and 9 bases lay outside the gene matches. The CDR3 is 16 residues long. The CDR3 loop is CASSQASGRILNEQFF. The DNA of the CDR3 is TGTGCCAGCAGCCAAGCCAGCGGGAGAATTCTAAATGAGCAGTTCTTC.

There are a few counts of this clonotype. CDR3 coding DNA: TGCGCCAGCAGCCAAGGTGGGCTAGCGGGAGGAGAGACCCAGTACTTC. Its translation is CASSQGGLAGGETQYF. This rearrangement joins TRBV4-1 to TRBJ2-5; TRBD2 aligns across 11 bases. The germline CDR1 and CDR2 sequences are MGHRA and YSYEKL. After removal of 1 base from V and 4 bases from J, the junction contained 5 bases not matched to a gene. The CDR3 contains 16 residues.

In this sample, this clonotype turned up a few times. CDR3 sequence (DNA): TGTGCCACCAGCAGAGAGGGACAGGGGGATTATGGCTACACCTTC. Translating gives CATSREGQGDYGYTF. V is TRBV15 and J is TRBJ1-2; 11 nucleotides line up with TRBD1. V trimming: 0 bases; J trimming: 5 bases; junction bases outside the gene matches: 2. The CDR3 length is 15 residues. In germline, CDR1 is LNHNV, CDR2 YYDKDF (reference sequence). Using reference TRBV15 and TRBJ1-2 for the parts outside the CDR3, the full variable domain is DAMVIQNPRYQVTQFGKPVTLSCSQTLNHNVMYWYQQKSSQAPKLLFHYYDKDFNNEADTPDNFQSRRPNTSFCFLDIRSPGLGDTAMYLCATSREGQGDYGYTFGSGTRLTVV.

In its sample, this clonotype was seen a few times. The chain couples TRBV7-2 to TRBJ1-2; D perhaps matches TRBD1 (6 bases). The ends were cut back, 6 bases at V and 4 bases at J, with 24 bases in the middle. Germline CDR1 SGHTA, CDR2 FQGNSA. This CDR3 spans 17 amino acids. For the CDR3, the DNA is TGTGCCAGCAGGTTACAGGGAGGTACGGGATCAGGCTATGGCTACACCTTC. It encodes CASRLQGGTGSGYGYTF.

This clonotype was counted a few times. The chain employs TRBV5-1 and TRBJ2-5; 10 nucleotides match TRBD2. The J segment lost 3 bases and the V segment lost 0 bases, leaving 5 bases of the junction unmatched. The CDR3 spans 16 residues. Germline V gene lookup returns CDR1 SGHRS and CDR2 YFSETQ. The CDR3 protein is CASSLATSGVKETQYF. CDR3 DNA: TGCGCCAGCAGCTTGGCCACTAGCGGGGTTAAAGAGACCCAGTACTTC. Supplemented by reference TRBV5-1 and TRBJ2-5, the full variable domain reads KAGVTQTPRYLIKTRGQQVTLSCSPISGHRSVSWYQQTPGQGLQFLFEYFSETQRNKGNFPGRFSGRQFSNSRSEMNVSTLELGDSALYLCASSLATSGVKETQYFGPGTRLLVL.